Below are 13 T cell receptor beta chains sequenced from a single sample in a study of OX40 agonist ivuxolimab in advanced cancers. Clones were read by immunoSEQ multiplex PCR, and TCRdb kept only the in-frame ones, dropping some. The sample has about 64,000 clones, approximately 88% seen once. The input for sequencing was CD4+ or CD8+ T cells sorted from blood, taken in a trial of the OX40 agonist ivuxolimab. These receptors originate from an adult with an advanced solid tumor such as melanoma, head and neck, liver or kidney cancer.

The V and J genes are TRBV28 and TRBJ2-5, with D uncertain. V shed 7 bases and J shed 1 base, with 10 bases lying between them. Looked up from germline, CDR1 is MDHEN and CDR2 is SYDVKM. This CDR3 is 13 amino acids long. The CDR3 sequence: CASTPGFQETQYF. The DNA of the CDR3 is TGTGCCAGCACCCCTGGGTTCCAAGAGACCCAGTACTTC.

V is TRBV4-3 and J is TRBJ2-7; 7 bases match TRBD1. Trimming at V came to 2 bases and at J to 4 bases, leaving 8 bases not matched to a gene. Germline V CDR1 and CDR2: LGHNA, YSLEER. The CDR3 loop spans 15 amino acids. As DNA, the CDR3 is TGCGCCAGCAGCCAACGACAGGGATGGTTATACGAGCAGTACTTC. Its protein is CASSQRQGWLYEQYF.

The J gene is TRBJ2-7, the V gene TRBV7-9, with 10 bases fitting TRBD1. This CDR3 region has 15 residues. J gave up 5 bases and V 6 bases, and 10 bases lay outside the gene matches. CDR1 and CDR2 from the germline V gene are SEHNR and FQNEAQ (reference sequence). For the CDR3, the DNA is TGTGCCAGCAGAAAGGGACAGGGGATCGGAAACGAGCAGTACTTC. Translating gives CASRKGQGIGNEQYF.

The V call is TRBV5-4, the J call TRBJ2-1; D is unresolved. The CDR3 is made up of 13 amino acids. Germline lookup yields CDR1 SGHNT and CDR2 YYREEE (reference sequence). V was shortened by 4 bases and J by 5 bases, with 10 bases between the two germline ends. The CDR3 spells CASSLIDNNEQFF. CDR3 DNA: TGTGCCAGCAGCCTTATCGATAACAATGAGCAGTTCTTC. Complete variable domain (other parts from reference TRBV5-4 and TRBJ2-1): ETGVTQSPTHLIKTRGQQVTLRCSSQSGHNTVSWYQQALGQGPQFIFQYYREEENGRGNFPPRFSGLQFPNYSSELNVNALELDDSALYLCASSLIDNNEQFFGPGTRLTVL.

The chain has TRBV5-8 and TRBJ1-2; 7 bases match TRBD1. This CDR3 spans 15 amino acids. V dropped 4 bases and J dropped 3; count of bases not matched to a gene: 9. Germline V gene lookup returns CDR1 SGHTS and CDR2 YDEGEE. CDR3 region: CASSRQGHWDYGYTF. The CDR3 nucleotides read TGTGCCAGCAGCCGACAGGGTCATTGGGACTATGGCTACACCTTC.

The rearrangement uses TRBV6-1 and TRBJ2-1; 9 nucleotides align to TRBD2. With 5 bases clipped from V and 8 bases from J, the junction kept 7 bases outside the gene matches. This CDR3 comprises 14 residues. Germline V gives CDR1 MNHNS, CDR2 SASEGT. The CDR3 DNA reads TGTGCCAGCAGTACGGCGGGAGGGCCGTATGAGCAGTTCTTC. This gives the protein CASSTAGGPYEQFF.

V usage is TRBV10-1 and J usage is TRBJ1-1; the match to TRBD1 covers 9 bases. V lost 6 bases, J lost 5 bases, and 10 bases stayed unmatched. The CDR3 contains 15 residues. The germline V gene encodes CDR1 WNHNN and CDR2 SYGVQD (reference sequence). CDR3 protein: CASSADRGVGTEAFF. Written as DNA, the CDR3 is TGCGCCAGCAGCGCGGACAGGGGAGTTGGGACTGAAGCTTTCTTT.

V usage is TRBV7-2 and J usage is TRBJ2-7, with D uncertain. Trimming shortened V by 2 bases and J by 3 bases, and 8 bases separated the two germline ends. CDR1 and CDR2 from the germline V gene are SGHTA and FQGNSA. The CDR3 extends over 13 amino acids. CDR3 in DNA: TGTGCCAGCAGCTTACTCTCGGGCTACGAGCAGTACTTC. Translation: CASSLLSGYEQYF. Looking up the rest from reference TRBV7-2 and TRBJ2-7 gives the full variable domain: GAGVSQSPSNKVTEKGKDVELRCDPISGHTALYWYRQSLGQGLEFLIYFQGNSAPDKSGLPSDRFSAERTGGSVSTLTIQRTQQEDSAVYLCASSLLSGYEQYFGPGTRLTVT.

J is TRBJ2-7 and V is TRBV28, with 14 positions matching TRBD2. The CDR3 runs 15 residues. CDR1 and CDR2 from the germline V gene are MDHEN and SYDVKM. The junction had 8 bases not matched to a gene; V was cut back by 6 bases and J by 7 bases. CDR3 sequence (DNA): TGTGCCAGCAGGGCAGGACTAGCGGGAGGCAGGGAGCAGTACTTC. This encodes CASRAGLAGGREQYF.

The CDR3 DNA reads as TGTGCCAGCAGTTCCTGGACCGGCACAGATACGCAGTATTTT. It is translated as CASSSWTGTDTQYF. The chain links TRBV27 to TRBJ2-3; D unresolved. The germline V gene encodes CDR1 MNHEY and CDR2 SMNVEV (reference sequence). The V end lost 4 bases, the J end lost 1 base, and 9 bases lay between the germline ends. CDR3 length equals 14 residues.

This chain uses TRBV2 with TRBJ2-7, with TRBD2 matching 10 bases. V lost 0 bases to trimming and J lost 2 bases; unmatched junction nucleotides: 1. The CDR3 is 15 residues long. Looked up from germline, CDR1 is SNHLY and CDR2 is FYNNEI. CDR3 coding DNA: TGTGCCAGCAGTGAAGCTAGCGGGGGGACCTACGAGCAGTACTTC. Protein: CASSEASGGTYEQYF.

The chain employs TRBV13 and TRBJ2-3; 11 bases match TRBD2. CDR3 length equals 15 residues. Germline CDR1 PRHDT, CDR2 FYEKMQ (reference sequence). With 7 bases clipped from V and 7 bases from J, the junction kept 10 bases outside the gene matches. CDR3 region: CASTYLAGGANTQYF. The DNA for the CDR3 is TGTGCCAGCACCTATTTAGCGGGAGGGGCGAATACGCAGTATTTT.

This chain connects TRBV6-4 to TRBJ2-2, with D perhaps matching TRBD1 or TRBD2 (5 bases each). The germline V and J ends were trimmed by 0 bases and 6 bases, with 8 bases remaining between them. Germline loops: CDR1 MRHNA, CDR2 SNTAGT. This CDR3 region has 14 residues. The CDR3 sequence is CASSDSRGAGELFF. As DNA, the CDR3 is TGTGCCAGCAGTGACTCGAGAGGGGCCGGGGAGCTGTTTTTT.